The 19 T cell receptor beta chains below all came from one sample that was sequenced in a study of T cells in Graves' hyperthyroidism and ophthalmopathy. What was amplified from RNA transcripts were TCR beta CDR3 regions. With the HTBI primer set, the TCR CDR3 went through a first round of RT-PCR. TCRdb called the multiplex PCR reads again in MiXCR, with one record for every CDR3 protein. This table has 500,000 or so distinct CDR3 sequences, around 16% appearing once. The sample was blood. These receptors were collected from a woman aged 25 to 39 with Graves' ophthalmopathy.

This clonotype was detected ten times or more. The CDR3 region is CSAKTGALQETQYF. Here the CDR3 DNA reads TGCAGCGCCAAGACAGGGGCTCTACAAGAGACCCAGTACTTC. The rearrangement joins TRBV29-1 to TRBJ2-5, with 8 bases fitting TRBD1. The CDR3 is 14 residues long. Germline V CDR1 and CDR2: SQVTM, ANQGSEA. J was trimmed by 2 bases and V by 7 bases; bases with no gene match: 9.

Only a few counts were recorded for this clonotype. The chain links TRBV25-1 to TRBJ1-2; weak D call: TRBD1 (5 bases). The CDR3 has 13 amino acids. V dropped 1 base and J dropped 8 bases, with 11 bases sitting between them. Germline-derived CDR1 and CDR2 are MGHDK and SYGVNS. CDR3 in DNA: TGTGCCAGCAGTGAATCGGCGGGACGGGGCTACACCTTC. Translation gives CASSESAGRGYTF.

This clonotype has a count of ten or more. J is TRBJ2-3 and V is TRBV2; a weak D match, TRBD1 (6 bases). CDR3 length equals 13 residues. V lost 9 bases and J lost 5, with 15 bases in between. Per germline, CDR1 SNHLY and CDR2 FYNNEI. CDR3 loop: CAREGDTRDTQYF. The CDR3 DNA reads TGTGCCAGGGAAGGGGACACTAGAGATACGCAGTATTTT.

This clonotype was observed a few times. The chain joins TRBV28 to TRBJ2-5; TRBD2 aligns across 9 bases. After removal of 7 bases from V and 5 bases from J, the junction contained 2 bases not matched to a gene. Germline V lookup: CDR1 MDHEN, CDR2 SYDVKM. The CDR3 runs to 12 residues. The CDR3 DNA follows: TGTGCCAGCACCGCGGGGGGGGAGACCCAGTACTTC. This sequence encodes CASTAGGETQYF.

In this sample, this clonotype turned up many times. J is TRBJ2-3 and V is TRBV15; no clear D. The CDR3 length is 17 residues. V dropped 0 bases and J dropped 4 bases, with 17 bases sitting between them. Germline-derived CDR1 and CDR2 are LNHNV and YYDKDF (reference sequence). The CDR3 DNA reads TGTGCCACCAGCAGAGATGGACCCGCCTTGGCCGCAGATACGCAGTATTTT. Its protein product is CATSRDGPALAADTQYF.

The chain combines TRBV15 with TRBJ2-4, with D perhaps TRBD1 (5 bases). The CDR3 length is 16 residues. CDR1 and CDR2 (germline): LNHNV, YYDKDF (reference sequence). The V gene lost 0 bases and the J gene lost 3 bases, with 12 bases spanning the gap. The CDR3 sequence is CATSRDRGVDKNIQYF. Written as DNA, the CDR3 is TGTGCCACCAGCAGAGATAGGGGCGTAGACAAAAACATTCAGTACTTC.

This clonotype came up many times. The V and J genes are TRBV6-1 and TRBJ1-5; no clear D. This CDR3 is built from 18 residues. Germline V gene data show CDR1 as MNHNS and CDR2 as SASEGT. Between the trimmed V and J ends, which lost 6 bases and 0 bases, there was a span of 21 bases. The chain's CDR3 is CASSAISSGDYSNQPQHF. The CDR3 DNA reads as TGTGCCAGCAGCGCAATATCATCAGGCGACTATAGCAATCAGCCCCAGCATTTT.

This clonotype was seen a few times. This chain connects TRBV27 to TRBJ2-7; D uncertain. Germline V CDR1 and CDR2: MNHEY, SMNVEV (reference sequence). The CDR3 has 14 residues. Trimming left V 4 bases short and J 1 base short, with 11 bases between. In DNA, the CDR3 is TGTGCCAGCAGTTCCCGGACGGAATCCTACGAGCAGTACTTC. Protein product: CASSSRTESYEQYF.

This clonotype was recorded many times. J is TRBJ2-5 and V is TRBV10-3; a weak D match, TRBD2 (7 bases). V lost 6 bases and J lost 3, with 11 bases in between. In germline, CDR1 is ENHRY, CDR2 SYGVKD. The CDR3 is 13 amino acids. Written as DNA, the CDR3 is TGTGCCATCAGCGGGGGGCAAGAAGAGACCCAGTACTTC. Protein sequence: CAISGGQEETQYF.

This clonotype was seen repeatedly, ten times or more. This rearrangement joins TRBV18 to TRBJ2-7, with 7 bases lining up with TRBD1. The CDR3 runs to 13 residues. Germline CDR1 KGHSH, CDR2 LQKENI. V was clipped by 6 bases and J by 3 bases; unmatched bases: 5. CDR3 in amino acids: CASSPGQNYEQYF. The CDR3 region has the DNA TGTGCCAGCTCGCCGGGACAGAACTACGAGCAGTACTTC.

The table lists this clonotype with many counts. The chain is built from TRBV6-2 or TRBV6-3 and TRBJ2-7; a possible D gene is TRBD2 (6 bases). This CDR3 is built from 14 residues. V lost 7 bases, J lost 6 bases, and 19 bases lay in between. Germline-derived CDR1 and CDR2 are MNHEY and SVGEGT. CDR3 nucleotides: TGTGCCAGCAAGTGGAGGGACGGGGTTAGCGAGCAGTACTTC. Residues: CASKWRDGVSEQYF.

The V gene is TRBV7-3, the J gene TRBJ2-7; 7 bases line up with TRBD1. Germline CDR1 SGHTA, CDR2 FQGTGA. The CDR3 has 13 residues. V shed 5 bases and J 4 bases; nucleotides not matched to a gene: 5. The CDR3 DNA sequence: TGTGCCAGCAGCCCCGACAGGGAGTACGAGCAGTACTTC. Protein sequence: CASSPDREYEQYF.

This clonotype showed up many times. The chain couples TRBV3-1 to TRBJ2-7; the match to TRBD1 covers 7 bases. Germline V CDR1 and CDR2: LGHDT, YNNKEL (reference sequence). V gave up 2 bases and J gave up 2 bases; unmatched junction bases: 3. The CDR3 consists of 14 residues. The CDR3 here is CASSQTTGPYEQYF. CDR3 nucleotide sequence: TGTGCCAGCAGCCAAACGACAGGGCCCTACGAGCAGTACTTC.

This clonotype was recorded a few times. The CDR3 bases are TGCGCCAGCAGCTTGGTAGGGGCTCAAGAGACCCAGTACTTC. Translating gives CASSLVGAQETQYF. The chain employs TRBV5-1 and TRBJ2-5, with D possibly matching TRBD1 (5 bases). This CDR3 comprises 14 residues. Germline V gene lookup returns CDR1 SGHRS and CDR2 YFSETQ. Trimming removed 0 bases from V and 2 bases from J, with 8 bases in between.

This clonotype appeared once. This chain links TRBV5-4 with TRBJ2-1; 9 positions match TRBD2. Looked up from germline, CDR1 is SGHNT and CDR2 is YYREEE (reference sequence). V gave up 5 bases and J gave up 8 bases; unmatched junction bases: 5. The CDR3 runs to 13 residues. The CDR3 DNA is TGTGCCAGCAGTATTAGCGGGAGCCATGAGCAGTTCTTC. Its protein product is CASSISGSHEQFF.

This clonotype was observed many times. The chain joins TRBV20-1 to TRBJ1-1; D gene uncertain. Per germline, CDR1 DFQATT and CDR2 SNEGSKA (reference sequence). V was clipped by 2 bases and J by 7 bases, with 14 bases between them. This CDR3 comprises 13 residues. The CDR3 protein is CSARKVGTGEAFF. Here the CDR3 DNA reads TGCAGTGCTAGAAAAGTCGGTACTGGTGAAGCTTTCTTT.

The CDR3 DNA is TGTGCCAGCGGTTGGCAGGGGGCTACAGATACGCAGTATTTT. Its translation is CASGWQGATDTQYF. The chain has TRBV6-9 and TRBJ2-3, with 8 bases that match TRBD1. Trimming removed 8 bases from V and 3 bases from J; junction bases left unmatched: 7. Germline values: CDR1 MNHGY, CDR2 SVAAGI. This CDR3 is built from 14 residues.

The rearrangement uses TRBV5-1 and TRBJ2-1; 8 bases map to TRBD1. The CDR3 covers 13 residues. V dropped 5 bases and J dropped 4; count of bases not matched to a gene: 2. The germline gives CDR1 SGHRS, CDR2 YFSETQ. Here the CDR3 DNA reads TGCGCCAGCAGGACAGGGGTTTACAATGAGCAGTTCTTC. As protein: CASRTGVYNEQFF. The full variable domain, in which reference TRBV5-1 and TRBJ2-1 provide the parts outside the CDR3, is KAGVTQTPRYLIKTRGQQVTLSCSPISGHRSVSWYQQTPGQGLQFLFEYFSETQRNKGNFPGRFSGRQFSNSRSEMNVSTLELGDSALYLCASRTGVYNEQFFGPGTRLTVL.

This clonotype has more than one count but fewer than ten. Written as DNA, the CDR3 is TGTGCCAGCATGCGGGACAGGACCTCCTACGAGCAGTACTTC. Its protein product is CASMRDRTSYEQYF. This rearrangement joins TRBV2 to TRBJ2-7; 8 bases align to TRBD1. The germline V gene has CDR1 SNHLY and CDR2 FYNNEI. The CDR3 sequence is 14 residues long. With 7 bases clipped from V and 0 bases from J, the junction kept 5 bases outside the gene matches.